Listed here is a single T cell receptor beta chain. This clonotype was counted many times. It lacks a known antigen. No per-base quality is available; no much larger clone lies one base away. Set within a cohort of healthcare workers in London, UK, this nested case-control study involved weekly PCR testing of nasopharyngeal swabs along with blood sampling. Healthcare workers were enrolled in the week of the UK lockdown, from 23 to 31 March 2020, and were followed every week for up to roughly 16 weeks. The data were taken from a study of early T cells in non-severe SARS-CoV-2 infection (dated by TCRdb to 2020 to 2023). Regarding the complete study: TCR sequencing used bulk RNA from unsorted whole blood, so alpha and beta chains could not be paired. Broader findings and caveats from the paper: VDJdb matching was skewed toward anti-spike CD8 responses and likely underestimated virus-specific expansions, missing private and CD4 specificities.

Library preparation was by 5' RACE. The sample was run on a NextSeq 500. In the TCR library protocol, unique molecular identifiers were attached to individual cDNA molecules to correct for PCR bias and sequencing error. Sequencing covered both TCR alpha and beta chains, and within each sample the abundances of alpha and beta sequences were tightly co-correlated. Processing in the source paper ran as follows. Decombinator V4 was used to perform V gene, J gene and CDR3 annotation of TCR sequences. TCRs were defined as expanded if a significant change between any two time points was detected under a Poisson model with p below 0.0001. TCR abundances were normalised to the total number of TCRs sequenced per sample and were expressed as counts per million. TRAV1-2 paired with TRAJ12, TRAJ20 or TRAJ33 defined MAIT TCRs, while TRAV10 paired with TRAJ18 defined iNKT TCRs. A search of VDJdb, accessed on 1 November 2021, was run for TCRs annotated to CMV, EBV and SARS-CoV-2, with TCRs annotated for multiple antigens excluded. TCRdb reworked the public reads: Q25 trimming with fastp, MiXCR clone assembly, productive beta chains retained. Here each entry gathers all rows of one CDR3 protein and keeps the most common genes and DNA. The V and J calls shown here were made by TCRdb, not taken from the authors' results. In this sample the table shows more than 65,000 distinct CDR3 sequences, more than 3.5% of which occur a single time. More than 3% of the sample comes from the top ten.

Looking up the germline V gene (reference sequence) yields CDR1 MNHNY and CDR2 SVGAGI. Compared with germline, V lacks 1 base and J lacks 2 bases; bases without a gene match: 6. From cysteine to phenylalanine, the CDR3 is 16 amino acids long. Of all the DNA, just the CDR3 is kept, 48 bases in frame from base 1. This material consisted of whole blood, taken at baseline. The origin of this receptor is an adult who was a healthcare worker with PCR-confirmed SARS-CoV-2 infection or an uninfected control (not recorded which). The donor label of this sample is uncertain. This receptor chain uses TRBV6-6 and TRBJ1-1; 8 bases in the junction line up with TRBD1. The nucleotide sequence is TGTGCCAGCAGTTACTTGACAGGGGCACGAAACACTGAAGCTTTCTTT. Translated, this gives CASSYLTGARNTEAFF.